Only a few counts were recorded for the clone carrying this T cell receptor (beta chain). Its antigen is still unknown. Mismatch with germline at one junction end may stem from a read error. The data are from a study of T cells after yellow fever vaccination. Study observations and caveats: Reappearance after the booster was seen for most primary-vaccination clones, at more than 95% CD4 and 80% to 90% CD8.

TCRdb independently ran MiXCR on the 5' RACE reads; one entry per CDR3 protein. The table lists approximately 300,000 distinct CDR3 sequences, 8.7% of them singletons, with 15% to 20% in the top ten. The CDR3 extends over 16 amino acids. Looked up from germline, CDR1 is DFQATT and CDR2 is SNEGSKA (reference sequence). J is TRBJ1-2 and V is TRBV20-1; the D is unclear. The sequences come from PBMCs, collected on the day of the first yellow fever vaccination. The sequence was collected from a man aged 18 to 30 who received the YFV17D yellow fever vaccine. CDR3 in amino acids: CCAPASALAQRYGYTF. The CDR3 coding sequence is TGCTGTGCCCCCGCGTCCGCTCTCGCGCAGAGATATGGCTACACCTTC.